Listed below are T cell receptor beta chains from one sample, sequenced in a study of cytomegalovirus exposure and HLA in healthy donors. The table came from immunoSEQ multiplex PCR; TCRdb's copy has only in-frame clones and leaves some out. The table lists 100,000 to 150,000 clones, approximately 89% of them singletons, with about 3.7% in the top ten. Source material: PBMCs. Receptors were obtained from a man aged 30 to 39 in good health and CMV-seronegative. CDR3s include the opening cysteine and the closing phenylalanine or tryptophan. The D gene is left open where the match is weak.

>TRBD2|TRBJ2-1|TRBV2|14
CASSWLAGSNEQFF
>TRBD2|TRBJ2-7|TRBV4-3|15
CASSQESGALYEQYF
>.|TRBJ2-6|TRBV5-4|19
CASSFLYGRGAAGANVLTF
>.|TRBJ2-6|TRBV23-1|21
CASSQSRGVLGYSSGANVLTF
>.|TRBJ1-5|TRBV7-9|13
CASSWDWDQPQHF
>.|TRBJ2-1|TRBV10-3|15
CAISDPGIPAWEQFF
>.|TRBJ2-7|TRBV6-6|13
CASSFDRAYEQYF
>TRBD2|TRBJ2-1|TRBV7-9|16
CASSAPTSGGYNEQFF
>TRBD1|TRBJ1-2|TRBV5-1|15
CASSGGGQELYGYTF
>TRBD1|TRBJ1-1|TRBV10-1|14
CASSERRGNSEAFF
>TRBD1|TRBJ2-7|TRBV19|15
CASSKGTGGFEEQYF
>.|TRBJ2-7|TRBV6-5|13
CASSNMTRYEQYF
>TRBD1|TRBJ2-6|TRBV28|23
CASSGLGNPKPGQGSSGANVLTF
>.|TRBJ1-1|TRBV9|13
CASSPGGNTEAFF
>.|TRBJ2-5|TRBV18|15
CASSPPGAGKETQYF
>TRBD1|TRBJ2-7|TRBV5-1|16
CASSPDDRVISYEQYF
>TRBD2|TRBJ2-2|TRBV15|18
CATSRSGLAGGRTGELFF
>.|TRBJ2-7|TRBV4-1|15
CASSQKGDGAYEQYF
>TRBD1|TRBJ2-7|TRBV13|15
CASSYRQGGLYEQYF
>.|TRBJ2-7|TRBV10-2|13
CATTGGSTYEQYF
>.|TRBJ2-2|TRBV19|13
CASSITSSGELFF
>.|TRBJ2-1|TRBV2|15
CASRDHALGGNEQFF
>.|TRBJ1-6|TRBV19|16
CASSTLDSSYNSPLHF
>.|TRBJ2-7|TRBV6-5|13
CASSIELTYEQYF
>.|TRBJ1-5|TRBV19|17
CASSIPGQISSNQPQHF
>.|TRBJ1-1|TRBV2|14
CASSEEWGDTEAFF
>.|TRBJ2-7|TRBV19|12
CASSIQGYEQYF
>.|TRBJ2-5|TRBV6-5|13
CASRAGAPETQYF
>TRBD1|TRBJ1-5|TRBV9|15
CASSVTGGAGQPQHF
>TRBD1|TRBJ2-3|TRBV11-3|18
CASSLGRETGVGTDTQYF
>.|TRBJ1-1|TRBV5-1|16
CASSLGAENMNTEAFF
>.|TRBJ2-1|TRBV5-4|15
CASSFRLALYNEQFF
>TRBD1|TRBJ1-1|TRBV13|17
CASSPQGALTLNTEAFF
>TRBD1|TRBJ2-7|TRBV9|17
CASSVSGDREYRGEQYF
>.|TRBJ1-2|TRBV7-2|16
CASSSISGQTSKGYTF
>.|TRBJ2-2|TRBV29-1|15
CSVDLGLAGAGELFF
>.|TRBJ1-5|TRBV27|13
CAPTPSSNQPQHF
>TRBD2|TRBJ2-2|TRBV27|18
CASSILAGGSPNTGELFF
>TRBD2|TRBJ2-7|TRBV10-3|16
CAISEPSGGSPYEQYF
>.|TRBJ1-4|TRBV19|16
CASSIGQAATNEKLFF
>TRBD1|TRBJ2-7|TRBV2|14
CASSGDRGRYEQYF
>.|TRBJ2-4|TRBV6-5|13
CASSYSQGNIQYF
>TRBD1|TRBJ1-2|TRBV15|15
CATSRDNRGVYGYTF
>.|TRBJ1-4|TRBV2|14
CASSRDTAYEKLFF
>.|TRBJ1-3|TRBV27|16
CASSLQGPYSGNTIYF
>.|TRBJ2-1|TRBV11-2|13
CASSSPGKNEQFF
>TRBD1|TRBJ1-5|TRBV5-6|15
CASSWTGSNNQPQHF
>.|TRBJ1-3|TRBV6-5|15
CASSYGGARGNTIYF
>TRBD1|TRBJ1-2|TRBV18|16
CASSPTGGNTNYGYTF
>.|TRBJ2-7|TRBV20-1|11
CSGGTAAEQYF